The present TCR beta chain was sequenced within a study of T-cell reconstitution after alpha-beta-depleted transplantation in children. Notes on the study in general: Elevated TCRbeta diversity at day 60 was traced, in some patients, to surviving recipient T cells and thymic progenitors. Reports say that about two months after transplant, the alpha-beta T cells came out of several hundred graft clones that had expanded. T-cell numbers and diversity, one year after transplant, stemmed largely from T cells that were newly produced.

Preparation of the TCRbeta library was carried out with unique molecular identifiers. TCRdb re-called the PCR reads through MiXCR, storing one row per CDR3 protein. The repertoire has 580,000 or so distinct CDR3 sequences, 20% to 25% of them found once; the top ten carry roughly 15%. This CDR3 region has 16 residues. Germline V gene sequence: CDR1 MGHDK, CDR2 SYGVNS. V gave up 4 bases and J gave up 2 bases, with 17 bases separating them. In its sample, this clonotype was seen many times. Its antigen is still unknown. The sample was PBMCs, mostly from graft donor cells, taken 360 days after TCRalphabeta/CD19-depleted stem cell transplant. This sequence was found in a boy under three years old who had a stem cell transplant for acute myeloid leukemia, so the T cells may come from the graft donor. V usage is TRBV25-1 and J usage is TRBJ2-5, with a weak D call TRBD2 (6 bases). As DNA, the CDR3 is TGTGCCAGCAGTGGGCCCCTGGCGGGGTCACAAGAGACCCAGTACTTC. As protein: CASSGPLAGSQETQYF.